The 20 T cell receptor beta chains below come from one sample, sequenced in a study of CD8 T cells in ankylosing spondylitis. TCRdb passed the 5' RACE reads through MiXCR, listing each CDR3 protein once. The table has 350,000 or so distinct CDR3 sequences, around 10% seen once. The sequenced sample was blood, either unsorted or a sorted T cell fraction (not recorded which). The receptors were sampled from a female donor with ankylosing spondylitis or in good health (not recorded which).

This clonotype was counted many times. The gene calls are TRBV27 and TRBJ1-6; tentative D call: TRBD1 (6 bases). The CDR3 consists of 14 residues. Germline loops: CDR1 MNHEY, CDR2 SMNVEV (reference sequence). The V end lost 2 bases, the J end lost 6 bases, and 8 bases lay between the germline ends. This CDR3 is CASSLGQTNSPLHF. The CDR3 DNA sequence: TGTGCCAGCAGTTTAGGACAGACTAATTCACCCCTCCACTTT.

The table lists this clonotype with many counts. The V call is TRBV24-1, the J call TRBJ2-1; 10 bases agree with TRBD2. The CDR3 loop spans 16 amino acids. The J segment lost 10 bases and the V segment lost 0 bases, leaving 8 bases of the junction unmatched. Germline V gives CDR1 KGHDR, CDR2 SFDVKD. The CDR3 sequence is CATSDLEWSGGAEQFF. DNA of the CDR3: TGTGCCACCAGTGATTTGGAATGGAGCGGGGGGGCGGAGCAGTTCTTC.

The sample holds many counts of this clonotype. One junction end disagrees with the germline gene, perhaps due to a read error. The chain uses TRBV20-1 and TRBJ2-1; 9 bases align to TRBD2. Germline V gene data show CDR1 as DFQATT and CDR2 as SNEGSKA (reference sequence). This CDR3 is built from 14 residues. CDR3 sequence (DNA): TGCAGTGCCAGAGCGGGAGGTACTTTCAATGAGCAGTTCTTC. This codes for CSARAGGTFNEQFF.

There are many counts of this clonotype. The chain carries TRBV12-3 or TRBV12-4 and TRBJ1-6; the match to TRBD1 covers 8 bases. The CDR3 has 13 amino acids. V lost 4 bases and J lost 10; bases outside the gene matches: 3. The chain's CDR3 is CASSSDRGSPLHF. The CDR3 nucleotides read TGTGCCAGCAGTTCAGACAGGGGATCACCCCTCCACTTT.

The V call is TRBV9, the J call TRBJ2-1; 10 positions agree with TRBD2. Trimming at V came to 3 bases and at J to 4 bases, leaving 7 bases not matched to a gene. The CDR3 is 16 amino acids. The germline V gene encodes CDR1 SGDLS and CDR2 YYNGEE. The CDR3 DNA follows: TGTGCCAGCAGCGGGCTAGCGGGAGAACTTTACAATGAGCAGTTCTTC. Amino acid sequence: CASSGLAGELYNEQFF.

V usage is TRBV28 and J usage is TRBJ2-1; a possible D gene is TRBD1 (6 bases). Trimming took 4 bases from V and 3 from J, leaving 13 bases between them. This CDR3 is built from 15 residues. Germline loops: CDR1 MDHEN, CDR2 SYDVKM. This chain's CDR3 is CASSYDRILYNEQFF. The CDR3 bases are TGTGCCAGCAGTTATGACAGGATTCTCTACAATGAGCAGTTCTTC. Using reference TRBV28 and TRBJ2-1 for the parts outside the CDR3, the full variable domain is DVKVTQSSRYLVKRTGEKVFLECVQDMDHENMFWYRQDPGLGLRLIYFSYDVKMKEKGDIPEGYSVSREKKERFSLILESASTNQTSMYLCASSYDRILYNEQFFGPGTRLTVL.

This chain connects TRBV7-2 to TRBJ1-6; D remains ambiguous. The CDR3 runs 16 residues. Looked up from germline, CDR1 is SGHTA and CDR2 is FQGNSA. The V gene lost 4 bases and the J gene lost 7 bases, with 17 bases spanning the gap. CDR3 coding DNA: TGTGCCAGCAGCTCTTCGATGAGAGGAGTGAATTCACCCCTCCACTTT. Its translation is CASSSSMRGVNSPLHF.

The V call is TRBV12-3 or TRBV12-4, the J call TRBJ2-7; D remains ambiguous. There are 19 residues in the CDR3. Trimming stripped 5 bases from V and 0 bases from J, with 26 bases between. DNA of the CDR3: TGTGCCAGCAGTCCCGGTCTGGGCCCGTCCTCTAAAAGCTCCTACGAGCAGTACTTC. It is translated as CASSPGLGPSSKSSYEQYF.

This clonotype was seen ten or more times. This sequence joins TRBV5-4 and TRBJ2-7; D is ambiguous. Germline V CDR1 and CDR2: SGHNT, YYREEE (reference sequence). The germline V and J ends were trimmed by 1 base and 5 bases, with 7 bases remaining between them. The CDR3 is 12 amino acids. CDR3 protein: CASSLSRDEQYF. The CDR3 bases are TGTGCCAGCAGCTTGTCTCGGGACGAGCAGTACTTC. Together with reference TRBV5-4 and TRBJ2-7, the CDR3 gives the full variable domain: ETGVTQSPTHLIKTRGQQVTLRCSSQSGHNTVSWYQQALGQGPQFIFQYYREEENGRGNFPPRFSGLQFPNYSSELNVNALELDDSALYLCASSLSRDEQYFGPGTRLTVT.

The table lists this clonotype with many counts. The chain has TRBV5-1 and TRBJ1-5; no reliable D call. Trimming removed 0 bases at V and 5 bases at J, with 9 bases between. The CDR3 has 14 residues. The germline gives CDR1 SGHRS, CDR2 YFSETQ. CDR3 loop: CASSLDGNDQPQHF. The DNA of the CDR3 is TGCGCCAGCAGCTTGGACGGGAATGATCAGCCCCAGCATTTT.

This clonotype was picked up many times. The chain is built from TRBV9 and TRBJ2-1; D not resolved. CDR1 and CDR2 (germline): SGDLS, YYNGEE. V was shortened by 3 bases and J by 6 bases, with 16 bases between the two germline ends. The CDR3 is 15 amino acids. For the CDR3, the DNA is TGTGCCAGCAGCGGCAACTTGGACCATTCCAATGAGCAGTTCTTC. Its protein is CASSGNLDHSNEQFF.

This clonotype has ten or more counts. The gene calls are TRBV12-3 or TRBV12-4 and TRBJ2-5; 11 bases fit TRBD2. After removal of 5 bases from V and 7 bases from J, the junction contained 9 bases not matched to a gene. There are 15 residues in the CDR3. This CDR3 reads CASSPTGTSGGTQYF. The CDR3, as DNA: TGTGCCAGCAGTCCCACCGGGACTAGCGGAGGGACCCAGTACTTC.

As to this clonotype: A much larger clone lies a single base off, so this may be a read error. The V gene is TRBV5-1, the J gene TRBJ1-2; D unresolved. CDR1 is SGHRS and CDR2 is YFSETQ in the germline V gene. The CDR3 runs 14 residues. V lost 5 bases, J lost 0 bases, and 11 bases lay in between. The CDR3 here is CASRPQCTNYGYTF. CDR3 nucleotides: TGCGCCAGCAGGCCCCAGTGCACTAACTATGGCTACACCTTC.

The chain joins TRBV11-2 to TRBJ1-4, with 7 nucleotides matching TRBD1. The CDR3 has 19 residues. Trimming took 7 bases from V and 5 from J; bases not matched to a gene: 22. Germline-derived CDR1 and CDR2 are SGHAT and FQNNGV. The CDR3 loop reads CASTSKRLGQWAQNEKLFF. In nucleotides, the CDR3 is TGTGCCAGCACCTCGAAACGACTGGGACAGTGGGCGCAAAATGAAAAACTGTTTTTT.

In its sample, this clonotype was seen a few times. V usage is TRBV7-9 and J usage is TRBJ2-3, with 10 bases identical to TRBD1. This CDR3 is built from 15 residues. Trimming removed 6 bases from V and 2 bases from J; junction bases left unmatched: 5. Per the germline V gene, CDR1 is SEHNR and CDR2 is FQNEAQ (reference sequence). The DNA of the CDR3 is TGTGCCAGCAGGATGGGACAGGGGTACACAGATACGCAGTATTTT. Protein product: CASRMGQGYTDTQYF.

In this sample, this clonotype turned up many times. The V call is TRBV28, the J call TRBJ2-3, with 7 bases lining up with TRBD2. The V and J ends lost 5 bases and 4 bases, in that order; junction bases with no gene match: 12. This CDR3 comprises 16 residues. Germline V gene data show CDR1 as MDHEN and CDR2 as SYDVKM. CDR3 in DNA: TGTGCCAGCAGTCTGGGCGGGAGAGTGAGCGCAGATACGCAGTATTTT. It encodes CASSLGGRVSADTQYF.

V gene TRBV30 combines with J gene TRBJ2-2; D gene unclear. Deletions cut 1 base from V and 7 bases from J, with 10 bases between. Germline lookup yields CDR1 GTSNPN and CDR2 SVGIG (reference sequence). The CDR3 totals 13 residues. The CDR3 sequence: CAWSGTVGGELFF. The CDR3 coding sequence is TGTGCCTGGAGTGGGACGGTCGGCGGGGAGCTGTTTTTT.

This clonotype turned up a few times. The CDR3 region is CASSLRGTGTDTQYF. The CDR3, as DNA: TGCGCCAGCAGCTTGCGGGGGACAGGCACAGATACGCAGTATTTT. The chain employs TRBV5-1 and TRBJ2-3; perhaps TRBD1 as D (7 bases). The V end was cut by 1 base, the J end by 1 base, with 10 bases between. The length of the CDR3 is 15 residues. Per the germline V gene, CDR1 is SGHRS and CDR2 is YFSETQ. Full variable domain (outside the CDR3, taken from reference TRBV5-1 and TRBJ2-3): KAGVTQTPRYLIKTRGQQVTLSCSPISGHRSVSWYQQTPGQGLQFLFEYFSETQRNKGNFPGRFSGRQFSNSRSEMNVSTLELGDSALYLCASSLRGTGTDTQYFGPGTRLTVL.

The DNA of the CDR3 is TGTGCCAGCAGCTTAGTGGGCGGGGGCAAAGAGACCCAGTACTTC. This encodes CASSLVGGGKETQYF. The V and J genes are TRBV7-7 and TRBJ2-5; a weak D match, TRBD2 (7 bases). The germline V and J ends were trimmed by 1 base and 3 bases, with 12 bases remaining between them. Germline CDR1 reads SSHAT; CDR2 reads FNYEAQ (reference sequence). The CDR3 covers 15 residues.

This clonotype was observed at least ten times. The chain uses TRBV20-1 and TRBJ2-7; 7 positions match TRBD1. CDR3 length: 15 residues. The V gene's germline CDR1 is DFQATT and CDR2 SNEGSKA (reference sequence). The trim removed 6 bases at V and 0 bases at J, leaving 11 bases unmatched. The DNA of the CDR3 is TGCAGTGCCCGGAAAAGACAGGGTGCCTCCTACGAGCAGTACTTC. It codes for CSARKRQGASYEQYF.